Reported below is one TCR beta chain. What it recognizes is unknown. The entry originates in a study of T cell responses to AZD1222 COVID-19 vaccine. General study points: Females made up more of the donors, who were largely white British, and clonal diversity may have come out too low.

TCRdb's table, derived via immunoSEQ multiplex PCR, lists solely in-frame clones and lacks some. The table has some 180,000 clones, 80% to 95% seen once. The CDR3 length is 15 residues. Between the trimmed V and J ends, which lost 4 bases and 2 bases, there was a span of 13 bases. Per the germline V gene, CDR1 is SGHTA and CDR2 is FQGTGA. The gene calls are TRBV7-3 and TRBJ2-3; the D is unclear. The TCR sequence derives from an adult who received the AZD1222 COVID-19 vaccine. The starting material was peripheral blood, obtained 28 days after the second AZD1222 dose. CDR3 in amino acids: CASSSSGRTTDTQYF. CDR3 sequence (DNA): TGTGCCAGCAGCTCGTCGGGCAGGACCACAGATACGCAGTATTTT.